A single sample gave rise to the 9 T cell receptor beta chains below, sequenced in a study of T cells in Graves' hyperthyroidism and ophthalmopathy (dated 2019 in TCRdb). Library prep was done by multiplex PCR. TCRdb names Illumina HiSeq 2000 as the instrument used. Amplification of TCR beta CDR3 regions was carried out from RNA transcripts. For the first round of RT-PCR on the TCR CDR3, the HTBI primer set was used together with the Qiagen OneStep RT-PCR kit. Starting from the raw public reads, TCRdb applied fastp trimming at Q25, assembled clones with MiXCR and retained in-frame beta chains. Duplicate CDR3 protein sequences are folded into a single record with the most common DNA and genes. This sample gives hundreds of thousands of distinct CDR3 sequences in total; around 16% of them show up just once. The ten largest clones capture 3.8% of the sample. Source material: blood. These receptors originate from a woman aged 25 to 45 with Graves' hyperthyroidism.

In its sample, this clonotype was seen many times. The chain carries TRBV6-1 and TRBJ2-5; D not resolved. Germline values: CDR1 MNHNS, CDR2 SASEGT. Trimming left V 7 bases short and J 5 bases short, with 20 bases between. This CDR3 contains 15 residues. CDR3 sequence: CASKRPSFEGETQYF. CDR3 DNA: TGTGCCAGCAAGAGGCCCAGTTTTGAAGGGGAGACCCAGTACTTC.

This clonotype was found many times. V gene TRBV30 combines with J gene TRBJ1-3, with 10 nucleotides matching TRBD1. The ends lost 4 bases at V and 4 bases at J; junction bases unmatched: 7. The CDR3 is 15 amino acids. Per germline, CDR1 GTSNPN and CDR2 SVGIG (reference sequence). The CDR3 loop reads CAWNPDRGPGNTIYF. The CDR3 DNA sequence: TGTGCCTGGAATCCCGACAGGGGGCCAGGAAACACCATATATTTT.

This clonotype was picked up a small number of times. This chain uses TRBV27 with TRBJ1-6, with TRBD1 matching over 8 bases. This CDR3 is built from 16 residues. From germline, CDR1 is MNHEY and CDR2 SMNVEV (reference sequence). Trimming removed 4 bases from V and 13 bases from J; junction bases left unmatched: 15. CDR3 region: CASSSRLRDRLSPLHF. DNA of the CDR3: TGTGCCAGCAGTTCACGACTCCGGGACAGGCTGTCGCCCCTCCACTTT.

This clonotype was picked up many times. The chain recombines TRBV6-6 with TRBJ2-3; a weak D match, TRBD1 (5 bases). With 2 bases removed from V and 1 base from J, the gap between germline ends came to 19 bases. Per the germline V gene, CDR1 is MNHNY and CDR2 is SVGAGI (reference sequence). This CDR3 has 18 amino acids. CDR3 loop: CASSYGASVIRGTDTQYF. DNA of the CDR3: TGTGCCAGCAGTTACGGCGCCTCCGTAATCAGGGGCACAGATACGCAGTATTTT.

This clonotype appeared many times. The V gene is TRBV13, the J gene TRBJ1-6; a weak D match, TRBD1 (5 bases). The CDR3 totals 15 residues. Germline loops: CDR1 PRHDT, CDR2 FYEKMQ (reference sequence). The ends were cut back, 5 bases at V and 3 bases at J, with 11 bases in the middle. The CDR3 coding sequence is TGTGCCAGCAGCCACGACAGAGGCTATAATTCACCCCTCCACTTT. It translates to CASSHDRGYNSPLHF.

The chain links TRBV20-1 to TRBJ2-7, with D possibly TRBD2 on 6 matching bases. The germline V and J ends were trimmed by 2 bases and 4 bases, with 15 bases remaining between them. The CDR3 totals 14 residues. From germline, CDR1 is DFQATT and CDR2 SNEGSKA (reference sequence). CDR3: CSARKVSGVYEQYF. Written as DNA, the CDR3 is TGCAGTGCTAGAAAGGTTAGCGGAGTTTACGAGCAGTACTTC.

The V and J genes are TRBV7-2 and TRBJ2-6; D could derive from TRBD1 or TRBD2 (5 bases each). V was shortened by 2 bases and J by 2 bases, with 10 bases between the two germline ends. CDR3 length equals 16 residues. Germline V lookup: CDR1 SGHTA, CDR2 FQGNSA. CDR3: CASSLTRGPGANVLTF. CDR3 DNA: TGTGCCAGCAGCTTAACACGGGGACCTGGGGCCAACGTCCTGACTTTC.

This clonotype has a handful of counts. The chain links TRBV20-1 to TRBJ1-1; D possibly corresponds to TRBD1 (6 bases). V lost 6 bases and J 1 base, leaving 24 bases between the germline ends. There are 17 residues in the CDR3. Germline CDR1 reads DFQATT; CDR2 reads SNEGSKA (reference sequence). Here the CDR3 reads CSALQGMRLIRNTEAFF. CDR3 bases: TGCAGTGCCTTACAGGGAATGAGACTTATTAGGAACACTGAAGCTTTCTTT.

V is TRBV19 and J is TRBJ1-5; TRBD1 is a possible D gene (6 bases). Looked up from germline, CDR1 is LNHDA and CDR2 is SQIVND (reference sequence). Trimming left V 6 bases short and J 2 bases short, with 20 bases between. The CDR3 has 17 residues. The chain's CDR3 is CASRTRGTGAGNQPQHF. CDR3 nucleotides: TGTGCCAGTAGGACGAGGGGCACGGGGGCAGGCAATCAGCCCCAGCATTTT.